This T cell receptor (beta chain) came from a study of blood T cell repertoires in COVID-19. As for the study in general: The cDNA or gDNA used as material had been derived from T cells, B-cell-depleted T cells, or PBMCs.

In the source study's methods: How many nucleated cells were present was estimated from reference gene primer amplification. Clones were sequenced by immunoSEQ multiplex PCR, and TCRdb holds only the in-frame ones, with some missing. That table furnishes V, J and clone size, whereas the DNA furnished D and trimming. The sample yields over 250,000 clones, around 86% seen once. The receptor was isolated from a middle-aged man with acute or convalescent COVID-19. The sample was peripheral blood.

The CDR3: CASSSDREREKLFF. The CDR3 bases are TGTGCCAGCAGCTCCGACAGGGAAAGGGAAAAACTGTTTTTT. The chain links TRBV5-4 to TRBJ1-4, with TRBD1 identical over 7 bases. The length of the CDR3 is 14 residues. V gave up 3 bases and J gave up 8 bases; unmatched junction bases: 7. The V gene's germline CDR1 is SGHNT and CDR2 YYREEE (reference sequence). Based on the CDR3 plus reference TRBV5-4 and TRBJ1-4, the full variable domain is ETGVTQSPTHLIKTRGQQVTLRCSSQSGHNTVSWYQQALGQGPQFIFQYYREEENGRGNFPPRFSGLQFPNYSSELNVNALELDDSALYLCASSSDREREKLFFGSGTQLSVL.